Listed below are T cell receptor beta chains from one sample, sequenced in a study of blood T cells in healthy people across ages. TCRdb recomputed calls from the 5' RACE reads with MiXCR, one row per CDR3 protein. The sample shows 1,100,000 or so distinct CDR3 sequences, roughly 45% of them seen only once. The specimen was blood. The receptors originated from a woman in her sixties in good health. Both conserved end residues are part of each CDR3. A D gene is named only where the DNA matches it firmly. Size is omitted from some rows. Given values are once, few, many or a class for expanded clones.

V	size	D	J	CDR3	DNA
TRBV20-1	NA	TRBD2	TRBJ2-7	CSAEGVAGVNQSSYNEKYF	TGCAGTGCCGAAGGGGTGGCGGGAGTAAACCAGAGCTCCTACAATGAGAAGTACTTC
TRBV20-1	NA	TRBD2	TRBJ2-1	CSAGRSGRTYNEQFF	TGCAGTGCTGGCCGTAGCGGGAGAACCTACAATGAGCAGTTCTTC
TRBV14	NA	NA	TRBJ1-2	CASSQVPDYGYTF	TGTGCCAGCAGCCAAGTCCCGGACTATGGCTACACCTTC
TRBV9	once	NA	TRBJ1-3	CASSVGTPAYSGNTIYF	TGTGCCAGCAGCGTGGGGACGCCGGCGTACTCTGGAAACACCATATATTTT
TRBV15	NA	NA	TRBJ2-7	CATSDGNSYEQYF	TGTGCCACCAGCGATGGCAACTCCTACGAGCAGTACTTC
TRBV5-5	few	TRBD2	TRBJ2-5	CASSAGLAGQSEYF	TGTGCCAGCAGTGCCGGTCTAGCGGGGCAGTCGGAGTACTTC
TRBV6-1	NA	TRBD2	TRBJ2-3	CASSGGGRATDTQYF	TGTGCCAGCAGTGGGGGCGGGAGGGCAACAGATACGCAGTATTTT
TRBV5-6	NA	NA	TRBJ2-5	CASSLATGAETQYF	TGTGCCAGCAGCTTGGCCACCGGAGCAGAGACCCAGTACTTC
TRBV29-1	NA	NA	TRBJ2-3	CSVANSPLTDTQYF	TGCAGCGTTGCTAACTCCCCTCTCACAGATACGCAGTATTTT
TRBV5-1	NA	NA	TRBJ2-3	CASSSAKTRPDTQYF	TGCGCCAGCAGCTCTGCGAAGACCCGTCCAGATACGCAGTATTTT
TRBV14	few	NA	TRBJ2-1	CASSQGGSYSEQFF	TGTGCCAGCAGCCAAGGGGGGAGTTACAGTGAGCAGTTCTTC
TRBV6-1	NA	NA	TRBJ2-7	CASRELQYEQYF	TGTGCCAGCAGAGAACTTCAATACGAGCAGTACTTC
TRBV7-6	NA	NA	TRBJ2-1	CASSSPSKNYNEQFF	TGTGCCAGCAGCTCCCCTAGCAAGAACTACAATGAGCAGTTCTTC
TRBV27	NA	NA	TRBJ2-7	CASSLWPGRYEQYF	TGTGCCAGCAGTTTATGGCCGGGGAGATACGAGCAGTACTTC
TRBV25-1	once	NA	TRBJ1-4	CASSPGGGSPNEKLFF	TGTGCCAGCAGTCCCGGAGGAGGGTCACCTAATGAAAAACTGTTTTTT
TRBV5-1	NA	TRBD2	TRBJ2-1	CASSPASGRVYNEQFF	TGCGCCAGCAGCCCTGCTAGCGGGAGGGTATACAATGAGCAGTTCTTC
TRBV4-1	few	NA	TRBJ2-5	CASSQGQSQETQYF	TGCGCCAGCAGCCAAGGACAGAGCCAAGAGACCCAGTACTTC
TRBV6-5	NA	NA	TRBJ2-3	CASSETTSAGTQYF	TGTGCCAGCAGCGAGACTACTTCCGCTGGTACGCAGTATTTT
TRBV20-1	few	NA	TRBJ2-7	CSARALQSLTGPAVYEQYF	TGCAGTGCTAGAGCCCTACAGAGCCTTACAGGACCTGCGGTCTACGAGCAGTACTTC
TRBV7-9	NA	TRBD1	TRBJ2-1	CASSFLDRGHDEQFF	TGTGCCAGCAGCTTCCTAGACAGGGGGCACGATGAGCAGTTCTTC
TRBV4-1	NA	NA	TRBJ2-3	CASSQDGAYSDTQYF	TGCGCCAGCAGCCAAGACGGGGCTTACTCAGATACGCAGTATTTT
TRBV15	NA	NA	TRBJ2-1	CATAGSSYNEQFF	TGTGCCACCGCGGGGAGCTCCTACAATGAGCAGTTCTTC
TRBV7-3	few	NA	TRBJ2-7	CASSIGTREQQYF	TGTGCCAGCAGCATCGGGACTCGGGAACAGCAGTACTTC
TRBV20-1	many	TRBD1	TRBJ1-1	CSAPRTGSEAFF	TGCAGTGCACCACGGACAGGGTCTGAAGCTTTCTTT
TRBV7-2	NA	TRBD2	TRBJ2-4	CASSPLAGNNVQYF	TGTGCCAGCAGCCCCTTAGCGGGGAACAACGTTCAGTACTTC
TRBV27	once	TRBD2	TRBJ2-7	CASKMGLAYGQYF	TGTGCCAGCAAAATGGGACTAGCGTACGGGCAGTACTTC
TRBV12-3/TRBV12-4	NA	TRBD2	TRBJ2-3	CASSHSSGTDTQYF	TGTGCCAGCAGCCACAGTAGCGGGACAGATACGCAGTATTTT
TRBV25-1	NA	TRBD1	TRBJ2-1	CASSEGQGARNEQFF	TGTGCCAGCAGTGAAGGGCAGGGGGCTCGCAATGAGCAGTTCTTC